What follows are 26 T cell receptor beta chains derived from one specimen sequenced in a study of T cells in Graves' hyperthyroidism and ophthalmopathy. It was RNA transcripts that yielded the amplified TCR beta CDR3 regions. HTBI primers were employed in a first-round RT-PCR of the TCR CDR3. MiXCR, applied by TCRdb to the multiplex PCR reads, yields one record per CDR3 protein. The table records some 490,000 distinct CDR3 sequences, about 16% of them present only once. Source material: blood. These receptors were collected from a woman under 40 with Graves' ophthalmopathy.

This clonotype appeared a few times. The DNA of the CDR3 is TGCAGTGCTAGAAACGAACCCTATGGCTACACCTTC. Translated, it gives CSARNEPYGYTF. The V and J genes are TRBV20-1 and TRBJ1-2; D gene ambiguous. V was clipped by 2 bases and J by 4 bases, with 8 bases between them. The CDR3 is 12 residues long. Germline V CDR1 and CDR2: DFQATT, SNEGSKA (reference sequence).

This clonotype came up many times. This sequence joins TRBV27 and TRBJ2-3, with 15 bases that match TRBD2. The CDR3 is 17 residues long. Germline V gene sequence: CDR1 MNHEY, CDR2 SMNVEV (reference sequence). Germline trimming cut 2 bases from V and 5 bases from J; bases unmatched to any gene: 5. The CDR3 DNA follows: TGTGCCAGCAGTTTAGATACGGGACTAGCGGGGGGAGATACGCAGTATTTT. Its protein is CASSLDTGLAGGDTQYF.

This clonotype was seen more than once but under ten times. The rearrangement links TRBV10-3 to TRBJ2-5; D is possibly TRBD1 or TRBD2 (5 bases each). The CDR3 loop spans 13 amino acids. CDR1 ENHRY and CDR2 SYGVKD come from the germline V gene. V lost 6 bases to trimming and J lost 3 bases, with 11 bases between them. CDR3 in amino acids: CAISLGPKETQYF. The CDR3 DNA is TGTGCCATCAGCTTGGGACCAAAAGAGACCCAGTACTTC.

There are a few counts of this clonotype. The chain links TRBV25-1 to TRBJ1-6; unclear D gene. Deletions cut 4 bases from V and 8 bases from J, with 15 bases between. There are 15 residues in the CDR3. Per the germline V gene, CDR1 is MGHDK and CDR2 is SYGVNS. The CDR3 loop is CASSARANADSPLHF. Here the CDR3 DNA reads TGTGCCAGCAGTGCCCGGGCCAATGCCGATTCACCCCTCCACTTT. The whole variable domain, remainder taken from reference TRBV25-1 and TRBJ1-6, is EADIYQTPRYLVIGTGKKITLECSQTMGHDKMYWYQQDPGMELHLIHYSYGVNSTEKGDLSSESTVSRIRTEHFPLTLESARPSHTSQYLCASSARANADSPLHFGNGTRLTVT.

This clonotype was seen ten or more times. V usage is TRBV6-1 and J usage is TRBJ2-3, with D unresolved. The CDR3 totals 13 residues. The germline gives CDR1 MNHNS, CDR2 SASEGT. With 8 bases removed from V and 0 bases from J, the gap between germline ends came to 9 bases. CDR3 region: CASGRPSTDTQYF. DNA of the CDR3: TGTGCCAGCGGGCGGCCTAGCACAGATACGCAGTATTTT.

The table lists this clonotype with many counts. The gene calls are TRBV20-1 and TRBJ2-3, with 10 nucleotides matching TRBD2. The CDR3 extends over 13 amino acids. Germline-derived CDR1 and CDR2 are DFQATT and SNEGSKA (reference sequence). V was pared by 3 bases and J by 3 bases, with 0 bases of the junction left unmatched. The CDR3 coding sequence is TGCAGTGCTAGGACTAGCGGGACAGATACGCAGTATTTT. This gives the protein CSARTSGTDTQYF.

The CDR3 loop is CASRVLGPNEQFF. Here the CDR3 DNA reads TGTGCCAGCAGGGTACTCGGGCCCAATGAGCAGTTCTTC. This chain uses TRBV7-9 with TRBJ2-1; no firm D call. There are 13 residues in the CDR3. CDR1 and CDR2 (germline): SEHNR, FQNEAQ (reference sequence). The germline V and J ends were trimmed by 6 bases and 6 bases, with 12 bases remaining between them.

The gene calls are TRBV6-1 and TRBJ2-3; a possible D gene is TRBD1 (6 bases). V dropped 6 bases and J dropped 4 bases, with 17 bases sitting between them. Germline V gene lookup returns CDR1 MNHNS and CDR2 SASEGT. This CDR3 is 15 amino acids long. As DNA, the CDR3 is TGTGCCAGCAGGGATCGGGACACAGGGTCAGATACGCAGTATTTT. It is translated as CASRDRDTGSDTQYF.

The sample holds many counts of this clonotype. This chain links TRBV6-6 with TRBJ2-3; D is uncertain. The V end was cut by 2 bases, the J end by 4 bases, with 10 bases between. Germline V CDR1 and CDR2: MNHNY, SVGAGI (reference sequence). This CDR3 is built from 14 residues. The DNA of the CDR3 is TGTGCCAGCAGTTACGGGCCTTCGGCAGATACGCAGTATTTT. Translation: CASSYGPSADTQYF.

This clonotype was counted many times. This chain connects TRBV20-1 to TRBJ2-7; 10 bases map to TRBD1. The CDR3 extends over 13 amino acids. Germline lookup yields CDR1 DFQATT and CDR2 SNEGSKA (reference sequence). The CDR3 sequence is CSRGTGATYEQYF. The DNA of the CDR3 is TGCAGCCGGGGGACAGGGGCGACCTACGAGCAGTACTTC.

This clonotype was seen many times. The genes are TRBV5-1 and TRBJ1-2; no firm D call. Germline V gene sequence: CDR1 SGHRS, CDR2 YFSETQ. Between the trimmed V and J ends, which lost 0 bases and 5 bases, there was a span of 8 bases. The CDR3 spans 13 residues. The CDR3 nucleotides read TGCGCCAGCAGCTTGGAGGTCCTTTATGGCTACACCTTC. Its protein is CASSLEVLYGYTF.

The chain couples TRBV7-9 to TRBJ2-5, with TRBD2 matching 8 bases. With V trimmed by 7 bases and J by 4 bases, 8 bases remained unmatched. Germline values: CDR1 SEHNR, CDR2 FQNEAQ (reference sequence). The CDR3 is 14 residues long. CDR3 coding DNA: TGTGCCAGCATCTCCAGCGGGAGAATAGAGACCCAGTACTTC. Protein product: CASISSGRIETQYF.

The chain links TRBV6-2 or TRBV6-3 to TRBJ1-5, with 8 positions matching TRBD1. Germline CDR1 MNHEY, CDR2 SVGEGT. Germline trimming cut 6 bases from V and 2 bases from J; bases unmatched to any gene: 6. CDR3 length equals 15 residues. CDR3 loop: CASSRTGFGNQPQHF. The CDR3 DNA sequence: TGTGCCAGCAGCAGGACAGGGTTTGGCAATCAGCCCCAGCATTTT.

The rearrangement joins TRBV7-2 to TRBJ2-5; 8 bases are shared with TRBD1. CDR1 and CDR2 (germline): SGHTA, FQGNSA. The CDR3 runs to 16 residues. The J segment lost 0 bases and the V segment lost 2 bases, leaving 5 bases of the junction unmatched. The CDR3 nucleotides are TGTGCCAGCAGCTTATCGGACAGGGTGAACCAAGAGACCCAGTACTTC. This codes for CASSLSDRVNQETQYF. The variable domain in full, completed from reference TRBV7-2 and TRBJ2-5, reads GAGVSQSPSNKVTEKGKDVELRCDPISGHTALYWYRQSLGQGLEFLIYFQGNSAPDKSGLPSDRFSAERTGGSVSTLTIQRTQQEDSAVYLCASSLSDRVNQETQYFGPGTRLLVL.

This clonotype came up many times. The chain has TRBV20-1 and TRBJ2-7; TRBD2 is a possible D gene (5 bases). Germline V gives CDR1 DFQATT, CDR2 SNEGSKA (reference sequence). Trimming shortened V by 2 bases and J by 0 bases, and 14 bases separated the two germline ends. This CDR3 is 15 amino acids long. The CDR3 bases are TGCAGTGCTAGATCTGGAGGTCCCCCCTCCTACGAGCAGTACTTC. It codes for CSARSGGPPSYEQYF.

A word on this clonotype: It is likely a read error, because the conserved phenylalanine at the end of the CDR3 is missing. This sequence joins TRBV29-1 and TRBJ2-1; D might be TRBD1 or TRBD2, each matching 5 bases. Germline V gene lookup returns CDR1 SQVTM and CDR2 ANQGSEA. V gave up 5 bases and J gave up 0 bases, with 14 bases separating them. This CDR3 has 15 amino acids. The CDR3 sequence is CSVRGRGGSYNEQFL. In DNA form, the CDR3 reads TGCAGCGTTAGGGGACGGGGCGGCTCCTACAATGAGCAGTTCCTC.

This clonotype was picked up a small number of times. This chain uses TRBV20-1 with TRBJ1-6, with 7 positions matching TRBD1. Germline V gene sequence: CDR1 DFQATT, CDR2 SNEGSKA (reference sequence). V lost 3 bases to trimming and J lost 6 bases; unmatched junction nucleotides: 5. The CDR3 sequence is 14 residues long. The CDR3 nucleotides read TGCAGTGCTAGTACGGACAGGACTAATTCACCCCTCCACTTT. Its translation is CSASTDRTNSPLHF.

The chain combines TRBV20-1 with TRBJ1-3; D remains unclear. CDR3 length equals 17 residues. Germline V gene data show CDR1 as DFQATT and CDR2 as SNEGSKA (reference sequence). Trimming stripped 4 bases from V and 0 bases from J, with 19 bases between. For the CDR3, the DNA is TGCAGTGCTACTGAGACCGGACGGCCGAGCTCTGGAAACACCATATATTTT. The encoded protein is CSATETGRPSSGNTIYF.

This chain joins TRBV6-1 and TRBJ2-5; perhaps TRBD1 as D (5 bases). Germline lookup yields CDR1 MNHNS and CDR2 SASEGT. This CDR3 spans 14 amino acids. Trimming took off 2 bases at V and 2 bases at J, with 9 bases between the two ends. In DNA, the CDR3 is TGTGCCAGCAGTGAAACGGACAATCAAGAGACCCAGTACTTC. Amino acids: CASSETDNQETQYF.

Of note for this clonotype: The junction and the germline gene differ at one end; a read error may be behind it. The chain has TRBV11-1 and TRBJ2-7; D remains ambiguous. Germline V gene data show CDR1 as SGHAT and CDR2 as FQDESV (reference sequence). This CDR3 contains 14 residues. CDR3 region: CASSSLGVTYEQCF. The CDR3, as DNA: TGTGCCAGCAGCTCATTAGGAGTTACCTACGAGCAGTGCTTC.

This clonotype was observed a few times. This chain uses TRBV7-3 with TRBJ2-2, with D possibly TRBD2 on 5 matching bases. The CDR3 is 14 amino acids. Deletions cut 5 bases from V and 6 bases from J, with 13 bases between. Germline CDR1 reads SGHTA; CDR2 reads FQGTGA. CDR3 sequence: CASSALGGAGELFF. The CDR3 nucleotides are TGTGCCAGCAGCGCTCTCGGAGGTGCCGGGGAGCTGTTTTTT.

This clonotype was seen more than once but under ten times. A much larger clone sits a single nucleotide away, making a read error possible. J is TRBJ2-7 and V is TRBV12-3 or TRBV12-4, with a weak D call TRBD2 (5 bases). This CDR3 region has 12 residues. Trimming left V 2 bases short and J 7 bases short, with 9 bases between. DNA of the CDR3: TGTGCCAGCAGTTTATCGGGGTGGGAGCAGTACTTC. Protein sequence: CASSLSGWEQYF.

This clonotype was seen at least ten times. The chain employs TRBV18 and TRBJ2-7, with TRBD1 as a possible D gene (5 bases). The CDR3 is made up of 15 amino acids. The germline V gene encodes CDR1 KGHSH and CDR2 LQKENI. Trimming left V 0 bases short and J 2 bases short, with 11 bases between. The CDR3 sequence: CASSPPLQDTYEQYF. The CDR3, as DNA: TGTGCCAGCTCACCACCCCTGCAGGACACCTACGAGCAGTACTTC.

The chain carries TRBV19 and TRBJ2-1, with D perhaps TRBD2 (6 bases). CDR1 and CDR2 from the germline V gene are LNHDA and SQIVND (reference sequence). V gave up 7 bases and J gave up 2 bases, with 18 bases separating them. There are 16 residues in the CDR3. CDR3 region: CASTRDLASAYNEQFF. CDR3 bases: TGTGCCAGTACCAGGGACCTAGCGTCAGCCTACAATGAGCAGTTCTTC.

In its sample, this clonotype was seen many times. As DNA, the CDR3 is TGTGCCAGCATGAGGGGCGTCAACTATGGCTACACCTTC. Its translation: CASMRGVNYGYTF. The rearrangement joins TRBV12-3 or TRBV12-4 to TRBJ1-2; D may be TRBD1 (5 bases). The V gene lost 7 bases and the J gene lost 2 bases, with 11 bases spanning the gap. The CDR3 is 13 amino acids.

This clonotype was seen at least ten times. The chain employs TRBV2 and TRBJ2-1; maybe TRBD1 (6 bases). The germline CDR1 and CDR2 sequences are SNHLY and FYNNEI. V was clipped by 7 bases and J by 2 bases, with 9 bases between them. CDR3 size: 13 residues. The CDR3: CASNRDTYNEQFF. Written as DNA, the CDR3 is TGTGCCAGCAACCGGGACACCTACAATGAGCAGTTCTTC.